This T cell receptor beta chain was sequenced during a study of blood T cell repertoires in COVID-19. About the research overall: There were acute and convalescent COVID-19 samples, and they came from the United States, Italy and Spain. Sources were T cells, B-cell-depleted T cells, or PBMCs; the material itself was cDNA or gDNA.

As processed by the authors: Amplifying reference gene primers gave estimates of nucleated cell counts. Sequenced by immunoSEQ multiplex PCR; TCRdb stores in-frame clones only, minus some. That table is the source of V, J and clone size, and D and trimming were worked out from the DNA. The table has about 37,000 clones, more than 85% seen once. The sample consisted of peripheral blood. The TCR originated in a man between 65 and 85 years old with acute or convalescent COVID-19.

CDR3: CAIKRGGSEYEQFF. Written as DNA, the CDR3 is TGTGCCATCAAGCGAGGGGGTAGCGAGTATGAGCAGTTCTTC. This rearrangement joins TRBV28 to TRBJ2-1; perhaps TRBD1 as D (6 bases). Germline V gene sequence: CDR1 MDHEN, CDR2 SYDVKM. This CDR3 is built from 14 residues. Deletions cut 10 bases from V and 8 bases from J, with 21 bases between.